The entry below describes one T cell receptor (beta chain). This sample was included in a study of immune evolution from preneoplasia to lung adenocarcinoma. V was trimmed by 9 bases and J by 2 bases, leaving 10 bases between them. This CDR3 has 13 amino acids. The V gene's germline CDR1 is SEHNR and CDR2 FQNEAQ (reference sequence). Each case's diagnosis was confirmed by two pathologists on H&E. Sequencing was performed with immunoSEQ multiplex PCR; in TCRdb, only in-frame clones are kept and a portion is missing. Here the sample spans 11,000 to 15,000 clones, roughly 80% being singletons. The TCR was taken from a person aged 70 to 85 with lung adenocarcinoma. V gene TRBV7-9 combines with J gene TRBJ2-2; D not certain. The sample taken for sequencing was FFPE minimally invasive lung adenocarcinoma tissue. The CDR3 protein is CASSYSNTGELFF. The CDR3 DNA sequence: TGTGCCAGTTCCTACAGTAACACCGGGGAGCTGTTTTTT.